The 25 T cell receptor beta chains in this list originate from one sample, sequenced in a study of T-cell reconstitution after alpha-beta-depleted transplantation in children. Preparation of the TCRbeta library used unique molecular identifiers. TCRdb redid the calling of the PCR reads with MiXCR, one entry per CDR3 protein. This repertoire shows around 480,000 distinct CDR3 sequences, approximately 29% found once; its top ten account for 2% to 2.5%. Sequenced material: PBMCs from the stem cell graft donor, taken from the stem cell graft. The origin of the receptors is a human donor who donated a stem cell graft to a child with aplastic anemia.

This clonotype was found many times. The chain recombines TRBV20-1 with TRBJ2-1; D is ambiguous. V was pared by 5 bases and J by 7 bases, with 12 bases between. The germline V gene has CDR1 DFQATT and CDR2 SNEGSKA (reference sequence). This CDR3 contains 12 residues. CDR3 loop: CSAWGSSNEQFF. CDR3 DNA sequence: TGCAGTGCTTGGGGATCGAGTAATGAGCAGTTCTTC.

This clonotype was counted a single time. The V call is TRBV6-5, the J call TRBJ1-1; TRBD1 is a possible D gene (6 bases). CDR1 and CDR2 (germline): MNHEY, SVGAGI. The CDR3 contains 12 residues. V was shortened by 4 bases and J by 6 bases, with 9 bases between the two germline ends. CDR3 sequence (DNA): TGTGCCAGCAGTTCACGACAGGCTGAAGCTTTCTTT. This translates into CASSSRQAEAFF.

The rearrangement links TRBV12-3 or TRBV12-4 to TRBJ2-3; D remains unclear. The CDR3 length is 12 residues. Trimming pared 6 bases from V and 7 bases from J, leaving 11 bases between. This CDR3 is CASSPRLNTQYF. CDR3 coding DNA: TGTGCCAGCAGCCCCAGGTTAAATACGCAGTATTTT.

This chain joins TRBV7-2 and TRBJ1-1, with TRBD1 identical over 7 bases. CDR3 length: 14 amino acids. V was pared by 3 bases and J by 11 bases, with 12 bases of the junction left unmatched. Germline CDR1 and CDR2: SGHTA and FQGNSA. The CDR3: CASSFAQGSSGAFF. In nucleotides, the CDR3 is TGTGCCAGCAGCTTTGCACAGGGGTCCAGTGGGGCTTTCTTT.

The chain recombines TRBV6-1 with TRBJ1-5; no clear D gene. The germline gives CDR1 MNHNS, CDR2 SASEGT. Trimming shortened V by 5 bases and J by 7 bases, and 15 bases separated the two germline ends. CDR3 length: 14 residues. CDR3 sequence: CASSQVEVRQPQHF. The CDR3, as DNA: TGTGCCAGCAGTCAAGTTGAAGTTAGGCAGCCCCAGCATTTT.

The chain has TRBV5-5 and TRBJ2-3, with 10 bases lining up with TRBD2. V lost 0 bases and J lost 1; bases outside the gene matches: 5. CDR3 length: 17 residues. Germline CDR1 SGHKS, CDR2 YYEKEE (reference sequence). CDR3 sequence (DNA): TGTGCCAGCAGCTTGGCACTAGCGGGAAGGGGCACAGATACGCAGTATTTT. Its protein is CASSLALAGRGTDTQYF.

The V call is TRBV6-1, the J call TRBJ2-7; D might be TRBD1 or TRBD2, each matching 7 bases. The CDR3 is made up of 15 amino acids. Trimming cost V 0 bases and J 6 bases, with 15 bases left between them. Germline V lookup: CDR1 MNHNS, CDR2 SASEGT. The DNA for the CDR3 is TGTGCCAGCAGTGAAGCGGGAGGGGGCCGGGGCGAGCAGTACGTC. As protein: CASSEAGGGRGEQYV.

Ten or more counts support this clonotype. CDR3 sequence (DNA): TGTGCCAGCAGTTACTACCTCGGGACAGACTACAATGAGCAGTTCTTC. This encodes CASSYYLGTDYNEQFF. The chain employs TRBV6-5 and TRBJ2-1; TRBD1 matches 7 bases. Trimming cost V 1 base and J 3 bases; bases outside gene matches: 6. The length of the CDR3 is 16 residues. Germline V gene data show CDR1 as MNHEY and CDR2 as SVGAGI.

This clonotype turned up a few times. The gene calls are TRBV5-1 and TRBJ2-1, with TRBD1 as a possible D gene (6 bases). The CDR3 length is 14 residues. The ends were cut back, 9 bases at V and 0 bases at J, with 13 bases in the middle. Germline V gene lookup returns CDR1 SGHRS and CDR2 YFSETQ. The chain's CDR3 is CATTDSSSYNEQFF. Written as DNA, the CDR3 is TGCGCCACCACGGACAGTAGCTCCTACAATGAGCAGTTCTTC.

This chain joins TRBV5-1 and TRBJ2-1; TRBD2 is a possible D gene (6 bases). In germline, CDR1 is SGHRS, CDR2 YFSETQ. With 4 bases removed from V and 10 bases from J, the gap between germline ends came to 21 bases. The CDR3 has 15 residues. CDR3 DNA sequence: TGCGCCAGCAGCATGGGGGGTACCCTACGGGGGGAGCAGTTCTTC. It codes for CASSMGGTLRGEQFF.

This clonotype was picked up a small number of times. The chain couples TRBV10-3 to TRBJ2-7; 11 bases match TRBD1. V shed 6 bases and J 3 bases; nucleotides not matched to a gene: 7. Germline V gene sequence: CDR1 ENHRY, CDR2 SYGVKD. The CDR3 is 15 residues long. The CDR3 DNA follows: TGTGCCATCAGCGGATCCGGGACAGGGGGCTACGAGCAGTACTTC. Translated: CAISGSGTGGYEQYF.

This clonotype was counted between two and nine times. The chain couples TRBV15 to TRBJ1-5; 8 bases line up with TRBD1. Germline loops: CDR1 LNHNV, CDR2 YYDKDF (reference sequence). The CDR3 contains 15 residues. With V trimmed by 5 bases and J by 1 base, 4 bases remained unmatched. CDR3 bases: TGTGCCACCAGCTCGGACAGGGTGAGCAATCAGCCCCAGCATTTT. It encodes CATSSDRVSNQPQHF.

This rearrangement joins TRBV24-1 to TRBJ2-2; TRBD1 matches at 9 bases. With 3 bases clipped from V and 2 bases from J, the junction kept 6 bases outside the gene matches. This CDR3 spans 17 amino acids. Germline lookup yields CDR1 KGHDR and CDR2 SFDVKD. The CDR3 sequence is CATSDPPGQGNTGELFF. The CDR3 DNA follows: TGTGCCACCAGTGATCCTCCGGGACAGGGTAACACCGGGGAGCTGTTTTTT.

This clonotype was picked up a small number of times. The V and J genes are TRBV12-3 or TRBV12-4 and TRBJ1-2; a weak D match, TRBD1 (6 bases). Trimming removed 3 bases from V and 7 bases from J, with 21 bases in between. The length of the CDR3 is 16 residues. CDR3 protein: CASSLGRTDPSIGYTF. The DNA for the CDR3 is TGTGCCAGCAGTTTGGGTAGGACAGACCCCTCTATTGGCTACACCTTC.

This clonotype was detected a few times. As DNA, the CDR3 is TGTGCCAGCAGGTCTAGCGGGAGGGAGAACACCGGGGAGCTGTTTTTT. It codes for CASRSSGRENTGELFF. V gene TRBV12-3 or TRBV12-4 combines with J gene TRBJ2-2; 12 bases fit TRBD2. V was clipped by 6 bases and J by 1 base; unmatched bases: 3. This CDR3 has 16 residues.

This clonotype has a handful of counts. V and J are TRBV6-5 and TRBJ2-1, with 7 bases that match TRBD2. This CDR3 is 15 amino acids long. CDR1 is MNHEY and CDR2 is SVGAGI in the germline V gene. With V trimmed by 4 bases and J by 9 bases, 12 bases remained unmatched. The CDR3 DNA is TGTGCCAGCAGTTTTCGGGACTACCCTACAACTGAGCAGTTCTTC. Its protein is CASSFRDYPTTEQFF.

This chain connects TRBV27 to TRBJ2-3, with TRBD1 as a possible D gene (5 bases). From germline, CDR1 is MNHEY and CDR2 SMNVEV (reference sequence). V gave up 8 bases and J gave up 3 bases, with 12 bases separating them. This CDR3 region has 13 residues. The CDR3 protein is CASHQQGTDTQYF. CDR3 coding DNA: TGTGCCAGCCATCAGCAGGGAACAGATACGCAGTATTTT.

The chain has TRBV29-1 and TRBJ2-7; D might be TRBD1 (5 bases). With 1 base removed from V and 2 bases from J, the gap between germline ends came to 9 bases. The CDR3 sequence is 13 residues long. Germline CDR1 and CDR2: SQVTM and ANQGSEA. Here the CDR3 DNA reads TGCAGCGTTGAAGGTCGCAGGGCCTACGAGCAGTACTTC. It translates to CSVEGRRAYEQYF.

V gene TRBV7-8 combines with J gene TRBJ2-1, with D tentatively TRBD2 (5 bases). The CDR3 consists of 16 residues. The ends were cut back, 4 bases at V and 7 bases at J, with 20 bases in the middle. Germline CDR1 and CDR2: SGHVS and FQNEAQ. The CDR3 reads CASSSIGPGMGNEQFF. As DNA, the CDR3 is TGTGCCAGCAGCTCAATAGGACCCGGGATGGGGAATGAGCAGTTCTTC.

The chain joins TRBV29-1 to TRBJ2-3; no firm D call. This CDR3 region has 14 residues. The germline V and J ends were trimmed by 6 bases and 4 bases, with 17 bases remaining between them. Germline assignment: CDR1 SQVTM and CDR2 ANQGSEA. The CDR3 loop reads CSVRASQWADTQYF. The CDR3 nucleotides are TGCAGCGTCCGGGCATCCCAATGGGCAGATACGCAGTATTTT.

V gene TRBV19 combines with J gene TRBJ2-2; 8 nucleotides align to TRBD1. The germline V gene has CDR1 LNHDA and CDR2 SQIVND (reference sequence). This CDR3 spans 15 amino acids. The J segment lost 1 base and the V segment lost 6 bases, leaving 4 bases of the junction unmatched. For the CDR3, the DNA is TGTGCCAGTAGACGGGGGACAGGGAACACCGGGGAGCTGTTTTTT. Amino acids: CASRRGTGNTGELFF.

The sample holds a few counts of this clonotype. This chain's CDR3 is CASSYTGTSGSGETQYF. CDR3 nucleotide sequence: TGTGCCAGCAGTTACACCGGGACTAGCGGCAGCGGTGAGACCCAGTACTTC. The genes are TRBV6-5 and TRBJ2-5; 11 nucleotides match TRBD2. V shed 2 bases and J 5 bases; nucleotides not matched to a gene: 10. The CDR3 contains 17 residues. Per the germline V gene, CDR1 is MNHEY and CDR2 is SVGAGI.

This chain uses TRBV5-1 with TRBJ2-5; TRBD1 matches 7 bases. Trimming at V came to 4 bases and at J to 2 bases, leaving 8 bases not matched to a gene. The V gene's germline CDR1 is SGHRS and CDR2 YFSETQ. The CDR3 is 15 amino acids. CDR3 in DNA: TGCGCCAGCAGCGTTATCGGGACAGAACAAGAGACCCAGTACTTC. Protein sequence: CASSVIGTEQETQYF.

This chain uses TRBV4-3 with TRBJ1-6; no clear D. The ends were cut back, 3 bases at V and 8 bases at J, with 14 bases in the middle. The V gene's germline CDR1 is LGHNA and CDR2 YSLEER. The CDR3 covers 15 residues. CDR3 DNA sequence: TGCGCCAGCAGCCAGACTTATACCGGGGATTCACCCCTCCACTTT. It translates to CASSQTYTGDSPLHF.

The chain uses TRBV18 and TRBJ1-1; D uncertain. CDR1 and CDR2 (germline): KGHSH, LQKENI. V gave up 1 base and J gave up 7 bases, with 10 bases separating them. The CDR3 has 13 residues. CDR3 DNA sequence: TGTGCCAGCTCACCACGGGGAGTGGGTGAAGCTTTCTTT. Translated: CASSPRGVGEAFF.